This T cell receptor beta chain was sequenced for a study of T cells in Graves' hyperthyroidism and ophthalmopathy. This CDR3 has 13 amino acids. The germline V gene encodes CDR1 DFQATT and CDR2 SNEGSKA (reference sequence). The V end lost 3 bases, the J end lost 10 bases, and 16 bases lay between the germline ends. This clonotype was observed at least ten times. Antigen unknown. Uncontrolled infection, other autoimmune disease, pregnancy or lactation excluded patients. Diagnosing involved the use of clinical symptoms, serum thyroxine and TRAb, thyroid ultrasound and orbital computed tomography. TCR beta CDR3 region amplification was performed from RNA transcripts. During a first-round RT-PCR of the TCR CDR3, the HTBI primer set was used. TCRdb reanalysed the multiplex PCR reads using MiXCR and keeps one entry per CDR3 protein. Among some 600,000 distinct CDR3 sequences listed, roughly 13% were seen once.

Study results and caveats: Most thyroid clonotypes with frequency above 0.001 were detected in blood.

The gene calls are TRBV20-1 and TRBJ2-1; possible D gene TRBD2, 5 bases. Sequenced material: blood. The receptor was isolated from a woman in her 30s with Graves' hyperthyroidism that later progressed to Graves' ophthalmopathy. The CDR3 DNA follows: TGCAGTGCTAGTGTGACGGGGTTGGGCGAGCAGTTCTTC. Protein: CSASVTGLGEQFF.